The text below deals with one TCR beta chain. Its specificity is not known. One end of the junction fails to match germline, which may point to a read error. This CDR3 contains 15 residues. Germline values: CDR1 DFQATT, CDR2 SNEGSKA (reference sequence). The sample belongs to a study of response to subunit inactivated influenza vaccine. The study, taken as a whole, reports: Only a handful of new T cells, the authors suggested, are recruited with each seasonal influenza vaccination.

Via MiXCR, TCRdb re-called the RT-PCR reads, giving one row per CDR3 protein. The sample records 750,000 to 850,000 distinct CDR3 sequences, under 20% being singletons. The material sequenced was PBMCs from blood, taken 4 to 6 days after vaccination. This TCR was sampled from a man between 45 and 60 years old who received an inactivated influenza vaccine. The chain combines TRBV20-1 with TRBJ2-3; 9 bases align to TRBD2. This CDR3 is CIARALAGNTDTQYF. Written as DNA, the CDR3 is TGCATTGCTAGAGCGCTAGCGGGGAACACAGATACGCAGTATTTT.